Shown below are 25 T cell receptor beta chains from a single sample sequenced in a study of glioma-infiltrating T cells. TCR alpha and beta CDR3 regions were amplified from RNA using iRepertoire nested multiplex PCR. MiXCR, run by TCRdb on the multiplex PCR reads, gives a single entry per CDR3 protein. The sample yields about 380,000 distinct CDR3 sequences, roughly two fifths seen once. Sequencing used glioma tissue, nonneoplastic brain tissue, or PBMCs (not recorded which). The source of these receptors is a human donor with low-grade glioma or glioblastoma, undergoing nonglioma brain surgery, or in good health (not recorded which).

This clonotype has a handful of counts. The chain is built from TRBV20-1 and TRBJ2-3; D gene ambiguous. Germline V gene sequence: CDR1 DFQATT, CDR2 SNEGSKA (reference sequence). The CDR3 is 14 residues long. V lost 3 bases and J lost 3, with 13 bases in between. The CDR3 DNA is TGCAGTGCTAGTCCCTCCTCGCCGACAGATACGCAGTATTTT. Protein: CSASPSSPTDTQYF.

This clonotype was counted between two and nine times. In nucleotides, the CDR3 is TGTGCCAGCAGCCAATGGGAGTCTGGAAACACCATATATTTT. It codes for CASSQWESGNTIYF. This rearrangement joins TRBV28 to TRBJ1-3; D is unresolved. The CDR3 totals 14 residues. The V gene lost 6 bases and the J gene lost 1 base, with 10 bases spanning the gap. Germline CDR1 and CDR2: MDHEN and SYDVKM.

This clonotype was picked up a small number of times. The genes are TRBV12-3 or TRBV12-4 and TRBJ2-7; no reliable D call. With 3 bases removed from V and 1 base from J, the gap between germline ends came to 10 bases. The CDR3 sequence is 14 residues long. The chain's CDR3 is CASSLQVISYEQYF. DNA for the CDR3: TGTGCCAGCAGTTTGCAGGTCATATCCTACGAGCAGTACTTC.

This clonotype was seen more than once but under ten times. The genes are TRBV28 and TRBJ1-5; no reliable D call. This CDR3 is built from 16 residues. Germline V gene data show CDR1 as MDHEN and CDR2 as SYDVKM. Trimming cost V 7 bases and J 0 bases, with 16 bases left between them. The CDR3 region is CASTGVTTYSNQPQHF. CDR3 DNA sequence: TGTGCCAGCACTGGGGTGACAACTTATAGCAATCAGCCCCAGCATTTT.

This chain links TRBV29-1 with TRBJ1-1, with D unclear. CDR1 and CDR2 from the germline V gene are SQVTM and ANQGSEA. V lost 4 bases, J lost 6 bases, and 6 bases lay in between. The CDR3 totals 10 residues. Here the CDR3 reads CSVVHAEAFF. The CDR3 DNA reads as TGCAGCGTTGTCCACGCTGAAGCTTTCTTT.

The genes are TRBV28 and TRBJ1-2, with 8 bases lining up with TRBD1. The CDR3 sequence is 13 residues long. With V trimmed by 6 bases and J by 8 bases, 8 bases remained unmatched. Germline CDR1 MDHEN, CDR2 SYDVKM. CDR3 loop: CASSETGVSGYTF. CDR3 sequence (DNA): TGTGCCAGCAGCGAGACAGGGGTAAGCGGCTACACCTTC.

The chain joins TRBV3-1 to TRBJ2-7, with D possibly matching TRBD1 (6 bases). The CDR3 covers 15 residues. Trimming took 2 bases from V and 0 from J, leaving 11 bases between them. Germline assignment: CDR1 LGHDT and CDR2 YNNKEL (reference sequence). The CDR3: CASSQLDRSSYEQYF. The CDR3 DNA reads TGTGCCAGCAGCCAACTAGACAGGAGCTCCTACGAGCAGTACTTC.

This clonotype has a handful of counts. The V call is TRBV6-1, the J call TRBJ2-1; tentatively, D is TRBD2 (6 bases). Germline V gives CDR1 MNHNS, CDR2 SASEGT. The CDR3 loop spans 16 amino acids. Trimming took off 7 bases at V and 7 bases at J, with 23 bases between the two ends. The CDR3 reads CASNPLLARGGNEQFF. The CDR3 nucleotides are TGTGCCAGCAATCCCCTCCTAGCGCGAGGAGGGAATGAGCAGTTCTTC.

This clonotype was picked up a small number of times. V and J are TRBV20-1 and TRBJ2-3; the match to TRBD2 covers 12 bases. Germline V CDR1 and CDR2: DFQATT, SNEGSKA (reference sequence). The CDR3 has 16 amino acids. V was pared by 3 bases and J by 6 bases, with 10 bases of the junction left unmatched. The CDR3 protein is CSARAASGRAWDTQYF. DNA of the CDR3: TGCAGTGCTAGGGCTGCTAGCGGGAGGGCCTGGGATACGCAGTATTTT.

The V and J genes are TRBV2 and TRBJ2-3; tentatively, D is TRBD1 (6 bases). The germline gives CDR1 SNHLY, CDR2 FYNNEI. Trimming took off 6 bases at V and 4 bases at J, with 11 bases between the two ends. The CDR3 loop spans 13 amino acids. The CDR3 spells CASREDSADTQYF. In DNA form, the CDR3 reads TGTGCCAGCAGGGAGGACAGCGCAGATACGCAGTATTTT.

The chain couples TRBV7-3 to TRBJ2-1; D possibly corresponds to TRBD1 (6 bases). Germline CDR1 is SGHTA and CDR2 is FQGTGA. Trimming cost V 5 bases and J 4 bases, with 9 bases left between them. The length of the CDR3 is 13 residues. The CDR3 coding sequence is TGTGCCAGCAGCAAAGACAGGTACAATGAGCAGTTCTTC. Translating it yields CASSKDRYNEQFF.

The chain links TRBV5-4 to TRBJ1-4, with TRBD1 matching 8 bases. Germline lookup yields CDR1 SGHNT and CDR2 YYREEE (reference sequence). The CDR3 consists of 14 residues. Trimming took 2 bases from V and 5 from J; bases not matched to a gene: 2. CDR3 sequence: CASSFAGGNEKLFF. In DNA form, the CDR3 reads TGTGCCAGCAGCTTCGCAGGGGGCAATGAAAAACTGTTTTTT. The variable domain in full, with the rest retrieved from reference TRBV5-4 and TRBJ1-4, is ETGVTQSPTHLIKTRGQQVTLRCSSQSGHNTVSWYQQALGQGPQFIFQYYREEENGRGNFPPRFSGLQFPNYSSELNVNALELDDSALYLCASSFAGGNEKLFFGSGTQLSVL.

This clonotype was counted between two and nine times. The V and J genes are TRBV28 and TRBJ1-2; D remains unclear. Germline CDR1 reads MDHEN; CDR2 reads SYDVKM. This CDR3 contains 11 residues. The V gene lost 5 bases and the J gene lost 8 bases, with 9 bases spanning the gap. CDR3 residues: CASSLQWGYTF. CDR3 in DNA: TGTGCCAGCAGTCTCCAGTGGGGCTACACCTTC.

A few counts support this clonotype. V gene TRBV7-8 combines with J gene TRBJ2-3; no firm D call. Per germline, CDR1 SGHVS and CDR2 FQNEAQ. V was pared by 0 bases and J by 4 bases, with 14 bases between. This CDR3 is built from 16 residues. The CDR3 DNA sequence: TGTGCCAGCAGCTTAGCGTCCTTGGGAACCCCAGATACGCAGTATTTT. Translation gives CASSLASLGTPDTQYF.

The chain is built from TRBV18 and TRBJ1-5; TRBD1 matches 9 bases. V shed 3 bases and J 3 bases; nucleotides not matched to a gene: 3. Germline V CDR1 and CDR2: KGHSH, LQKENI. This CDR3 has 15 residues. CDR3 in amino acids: CASSPDRGLNQPQHF. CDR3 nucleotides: TGTGCCAGCTCACCGGACAGGGGCCTCAATCAGCCCCAGCATTTT.

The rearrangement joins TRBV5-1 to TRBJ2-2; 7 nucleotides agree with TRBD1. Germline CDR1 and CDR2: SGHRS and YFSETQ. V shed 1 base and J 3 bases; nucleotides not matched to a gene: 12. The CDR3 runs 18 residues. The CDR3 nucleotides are TGCGCCAGCAGCTTGCACAGGGGTTCACCGACGTACACCGGGGAGCTGTTTTTT. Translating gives CASSLHRGSPTYTGELFF.

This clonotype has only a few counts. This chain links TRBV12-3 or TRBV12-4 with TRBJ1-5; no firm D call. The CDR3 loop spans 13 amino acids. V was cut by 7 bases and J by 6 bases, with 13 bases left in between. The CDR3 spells CASTTNVVQPQHF. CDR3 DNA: TGTGCCAGCACTACGAACGTAGTTCAGCCCCAGCATTTT.

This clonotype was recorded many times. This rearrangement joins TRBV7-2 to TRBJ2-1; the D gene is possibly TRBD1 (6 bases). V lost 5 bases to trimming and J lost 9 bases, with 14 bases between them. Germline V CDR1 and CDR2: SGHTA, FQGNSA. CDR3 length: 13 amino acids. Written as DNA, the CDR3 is TGTGCCAGCAGCATGACAGGAAACGGTGAGCAGTTCTTC. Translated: CASSMTGNGEQFF.

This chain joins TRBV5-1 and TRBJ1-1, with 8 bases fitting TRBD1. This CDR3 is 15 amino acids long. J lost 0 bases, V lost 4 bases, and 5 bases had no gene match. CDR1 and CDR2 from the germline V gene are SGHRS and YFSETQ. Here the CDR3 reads CASSISGGLNTEAFF. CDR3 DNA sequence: TGCGCCAGCAGCATATCAGGGGGCTTGAACACTGAAGCTTTCTTT.

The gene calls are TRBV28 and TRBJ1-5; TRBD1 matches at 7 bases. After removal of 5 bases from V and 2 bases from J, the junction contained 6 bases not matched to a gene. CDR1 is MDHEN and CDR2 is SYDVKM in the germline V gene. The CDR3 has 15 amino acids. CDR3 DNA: TGTGCCAGCAGTAAACCTGGGACAGGCAATCAGCCCCAGCATTTT. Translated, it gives CASSKPGTGNQPQHF. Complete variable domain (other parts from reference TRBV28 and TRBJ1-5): DVKVTQSSRYLVKRTGEKVFLECVQDMDHENMFWYRQDPGLGLRLIYFSYDVKMKEKGDIPEGYSVSREKKERFSLILESASTNQTSMYLCASSKPGTGNQPQHFGDGTRLSIL.

The CDR3 DNA sequence: TGTGCCATCAGTGGGACCAGGGGAGGCACTGAAGCTTTCTTT. Translating it yields CAISGTRGGTEAFF. The chain combines TRBV10-3 with TRBJ1-1; possibly TRBD1 for D (6 bases). V lost 4 bases and J lost 4, with 13 bases in between. CDR1 ENHRY and CDR2 SYGVKD come from the germline V gene. The CDR3 is 14 amino acids.

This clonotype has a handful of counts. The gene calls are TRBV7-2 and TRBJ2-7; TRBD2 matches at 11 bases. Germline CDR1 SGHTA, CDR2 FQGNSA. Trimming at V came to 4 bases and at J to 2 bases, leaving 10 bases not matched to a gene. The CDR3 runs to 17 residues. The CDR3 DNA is TGTGCCAGCAGCTACCGACTAGCGGGGCGGGACCCCTACGAGCAGTACTTC. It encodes CASSYRLAGRDPYEQYF.

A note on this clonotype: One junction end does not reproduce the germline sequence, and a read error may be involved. CDR3 region: CTSSSGDSRETQYF. In DNA, the CDR3 is TGTACCAGCAGTTCCGGGGACAGTCGGGAGACCCAGTACTTC. The chain has TRBV12-3 or TRBV12-4 and TRBJ2-5; 7 bases align to TRBD1. The CDR3 sequence is 14 residues long.

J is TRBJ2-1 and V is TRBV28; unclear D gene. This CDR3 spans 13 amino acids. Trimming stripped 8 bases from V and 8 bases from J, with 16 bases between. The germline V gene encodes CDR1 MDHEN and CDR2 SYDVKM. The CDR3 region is CASRPFGGDEQFF. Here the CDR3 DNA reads TGTGCCAGCCGCCCGTTCGGTGGCGATGAGCAGTTCTTC.

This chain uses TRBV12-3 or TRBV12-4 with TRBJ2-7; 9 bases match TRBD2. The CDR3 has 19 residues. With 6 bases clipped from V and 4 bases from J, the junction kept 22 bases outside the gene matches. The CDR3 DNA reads TGTGCCAGCAGGGCCCCGGGACAGATTATAGCGGGAGCCCCTTACGAGCAGTACTTC. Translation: CASRAPGQIIAGAPYEQYF.